The 23 T cell receptor beta chains in this list originate from one sample, sequenced in a study of regulatory T cells in long-lasting Graves disease. Arm-PCR of CDR3 regions and iRepertoire HTBI primers were used to build TCR beta libraries. TCRdb ran MiXCR on the multiplex PCR reads and lists one entry per CDR3 protein. This sample has roughly 450,000 distinct CDR3 sequences; about 20% occur once, and the top ten carry about 12%. Time point given: persistent/refractory GD, antithyroid drugs over 5 years with positive TRAb. The TCR library was made from RNA extracted from PBMCs. The source material was peripheral blood mononuclear cells (PBMCs), sampled when the disease was refractory, from a patient treated with antithyroid drugs. All receptors derive from a female donor with Graves disease.

The V gene is TRBV7-2, the J gene TRBJ2-5, with 9 nucleotides matching TRBD2. CDR1 is SGHTA, CDR2 FQGNSA, per germline. This CDR3 is built from 15 residues. Trimming cost V 2 bases and J 4 bases; bases outside gene matches: 5. CDR3 nucleotides: TGTGCCAGCAGCTTAAGGCGGGGGGGTTTAGAGACCCAGTACTTC. This gives the protein CASSLRRGGLETQYF. The full variable domain, with the rest looked up from reference TRBV7-2 and TRBJ2-5, is GAGVSQSPSNKVTEKGKDVELRCDPISGHTALYWYRQSLGQGLEFLIYFQGNSAPDKSGLPSDRFSAERTGGSVSTLTIQRTQQEDSAVYLCASSLRRGGLETQYFGPGTRLLVL.

This chain joins TRBV19 and TRBJ1-2; D is ambiguous. Germline CDR1 LNHDA, CDR2 SQIVND (reference sequence). There are 14 residues in the CDR3. Trimming stripped 6 bases from V and 3 bases from J, with 14 bases between. CDR3 region: CASSQSVGYYGYTF. CDR3 nucleotides: TGTGCCAGTAGCCAATCCGTGGGGTACTATGGCTACACCTTC.

This clonotype was found many times. The chain combines TRBV6-1 with TRBJ1-2; D unresolved. CDR1 is MNHNS, CDR2 SASEGT, per germline. The CDR3 consists of 9 residues. Trimming removed 8 bases from V and 9 bases from J, with 7 bases in between. This chain's CDR3 is CASGGSYTF. Here the CDR3 DNA reads TGTGCCAGCGGAGGAAGCTACACCTTC.

This clonotype occurred many times. The V call is TRBV20-1, the J call TRBJ2-7; D is ambiguous. Trimming stripped 4 bases from V and 0 bases from J, with 13 bases between. Germline CDR1 is DFQATT and CDR2 is SNEGSKA (reference sequence). This CDR3 has 14 residues. The CDR3 coding sequence is TGCAGTGCTAAGACGGGCAGGAACTCCTACGAGCAGTACTTC. This gives the protein CSAKTGRNSYEQYF.

About this clonotype: A read error may explain this, as a much larger clone is one base away. The chain recombines TRBV12-3 or TRBV12-4 with TRBJ1-5; no clear D. The CDR3 extends over 15 amino acids. CDR3 DNA: TGTGCCAGCAGTAAAAAGGGCTTCGGCAATCAGCTCCAGCATTTT. It codes for CASSKKGFGNQLQHF.

This clonotype came up many times. The rearrangement uses TRBV28 and TRBJ2-7, with D possibly TRBD1 on 6 matching bases. This CDR3 comprises 12 residues. Trimming pared 10 bases from V and 6 bases from J, leaving 16 bases between. Germline CDR1 reads MDHEN; CDR2 reads SYDVKM. CDR3 DNA: TGTGCCACCACAGGGTACCCTGGCGAGCAGTACTTC. Translating it yields CATTGYPGEQYF.

This clonotype showed up just a few times. This chain links TRBV29-1 with TRBJ2-7; D is unclear. CDR3 size: 13 residues. The V and J ends lost 7 bases and 2 bases respectively, with 15 bases between them. CDR1 and CDR2 from the germline V gene are SQVTM and ANQGSEA. The CDR3 loop is CSGSVGVAYEQYF. In DNA form, the CDR3 reads TGCAGCGGCAGTGTCGGCGTAGCCTACGAGCAGTACTTC.

This clonotype showed up just a few times. This chain uses TRBV7-2 with TRBJ1-5, with 7 positions matching TRBD1. The CDR3 has 17 residues. Per germline, CDR1 SGHTA and CDR2 FQGNSA. V shed 5 bases and J 4 bases; nucleotides not matched to a gene: 14. Written as DNA, the CDR3 is TGTGCCAGCAGCGCCGGAACGGGACAGATAGATAATCAGCCCCAGCATTTT. Translated, it gives CASSAGTGQIDNQPQHF. The variable domain in full, with the rest retrieved from reference TRBV7-2 and TRBJ1-5, is GAGVSQSPSNKVTEKGKDVELRCDPISGHTALYWYRQSLGQGLEFLIYFQGNSAPDKSGLPSDRFSAERTGGSVSTLTIQRTQQEDSAVYLCASSAGTGQIDNQPQHFGDGTRLSIL.

The chain has TRBV19 and TRBJ2-1; 10 bases match TRBD2. CDR1 and CDR2 from the germline V gene are LNHDA and SQIVND (reference sequence). The CDR3 has 17 residues. The ends lost 7 bases at V and 1 base at J; junction bases unmatched: 10. The CDR3 reads CASTPSGRRGSYNEQFF. Here the CDR3 DNA reads TGTGCCAGTACCCCTAGCGGGAGAAGGGGGTCCTACAATGAGCAGTTCTTC.

This clonotype was counted many times. V and J are TRBV11-2 and TRBJ1-6; the D is unclear. This CDR3 region has 16 residues. Trimming cost V 5 bases and J 2 bases, with 13 bases left between them. Germline loops: CDR1 SGHAT, CDR2 FQNNGV. This CDR3 reads CASSQGQQAYNSPLHF. In nucleotides, the CDR3 is TGTGCCAGCAGCCAAGGCCAGCAGGCCTATAATTCACCCCTCCACTTT.

The chain joins TRBV15 to TRBJ2-7, with a weak D call TRBD1 (7 bases). The CDR3 is 14 amino acids. CDR1 is LNHNV, CDR2 YYDKDF, per germline (reference sequence). V was shortened by 6 bases and J by 9 bases, with 21 bases between the two germline ends. Here the CDR3 reads CATRSVRGALVQYF. The CDR3 coding sequence is TGTGCCACCAGGTCGGTCAGGGGGGCTCTGGTGCAGTACTTC.

This clonotype appeared many times. The genes are TRBV12-3 or TRBV12-4 and TRBJ2-7; TRBD2 matches at 10 bases. The V segment lost 5 bases and the J segment 4 bases; nucleotides outside the gene matches: 8. There are 15 residues in the CDR3. CDR3 protein: CASSPESGGAYEQYF. CDR3 nucleotides: TGTGCCAGCAGTCCAGAGAGCGGGGGGGCGTACGAGCAGTACTTC.

This chain connects TRBV10-3 to TRBJ1-2, with D perhaps TRBD1 (6 bases). V shed 3 bases and J shed 14 bases, with 22 bases lying between them. This CDR3 has 14 residues. Germline values: CDR1 ENHRY, CDR2 SYGVKD. The CDR3 region has the DNA TGTGCCATCAGTGATTATGACGGGGGCGAACTCGGGACCTTC. As protein: CAISDYDGGELGTF.

This clonotype was counted a few times. The DNA of the CDR3 is TGTGCCAGCAGTCTTACCGGGACAGGACGGAACACCATATATTTT. It yields the protein CASSLTGTGRNTIYF. The V call is TRBV27, the J call TRBJ1-3; 8 nucleotides agree with TRBD1. Germline loops: CDR1 MNHEY, CDR2 SMNVEV (reference sequence). V trimming: 5 bases; J trimming: 7 bases; junction bases outside the gene matches: 10. The CDR3 covers 15 residues.

A few counts support this clonotype. This chain connects TRBV19 to TRBJ2-5; 7 nucleotides match TRBD1. The J call could be wrong; TRBJ2-7 is a better fit for the DNA end. This CDR3 has 14 residues. Germline V gene lookup returns CDR1 LNHDA and CDR2 SQIVND (reference sequence). For the CDR3, the DNA is TGTGCCACTCAGAGACAGGGAGAATTAGGCGAGCAGTACTTC. This sequence encodes CATQRQGELGEQYF.

CDR3 protein: CASSQVTGMDTEAFF. DNA of the CDR3: TGTGCCAGCAGCCAAGTTACGGGGATGGACACTGAAGCTTTCTTT. The chain employs TRBV3-1 and TRBJ1-1; D is undetermined. Germline lookup yields CDR1 LGHDT and CDR2 YNNKEL (reference sequence). The CDR3 has 15 residues. Trimming cost V 1 base and J 3 bases, with 12 bases left between them.

This clonotype was recorded at least ten times. This rearrangement joins TRBV7-2 to TRBJ1-5; TRBD1 might be the D (5 bases). Trimming shortened V by 2 bases and J by 3 bases, and 11 bases separated the two germline ends. Germline V gene lookup returns CDR1 SGHTA and CDR2 FQGNSA. The CDR3 spans 15 residues. CDR3 protein: CASSLMGQYNQPQHF. CDR3 in DNA: TGTGCCAGCAGCTTAATGGGGCAGTACAATCAGCCCCAGCATTTT.

The rearrangement joins TRBV18 to TRBJ2-7; D not resolved. Germline loops: CDR1 KGHSH, CDR2 LQKENI. CDR3 size: 13 residues. The V gene lost 6 bases and the J gene lost 1 base, with 10 bases spanning the gap. The CDR3 nucleotides are TGTGCCAGCTCCAAATCAAATTCCTACGAGCAGTACTTC. Amino acids: CASSKSNSYEQYF.

This clonotype turned up a few times. The chain recombines TRBV6-1 with TRBJ2-4; TRBD2 agrees at 7 bases. V shed 2 bases, J shed 8 bases, and the junction held 9 bases outside the gene matches. The CDR3 spans 15 residues. Germline lookup yields CDR1 MNHNS and CDR2 SASEGT. This CDR3 reads CASSERGDGGDIQYF. CDR3 DNA sequence: TGTGCCAGCAGTGAACGGGGGGACGGAGGGGACATTCAGTACTTC.

This clonotype has only a few counts. The genes are TRBV13 and TRBJ2-4, with 10 nucleotides matching TRBD1. CDR1 is PRHDT and CDR2 is FYEKMQ in the germline V gene (reference sequence). The CDR3 has 14 amino acids. The ends lost 5 bases at V and 8 bases at J; junction bases unmatched: 6. The CDR3 region has the DNA TGTGCCAGCAGCCACCGGGACAGGGGTGACATTCAGTACTTC. It is translated as CASSHRDRGDIQYF.

This clonotype occurred many times. The rearrangement links TRBV3-1 to TRBJ1-5, with D possibly TRBD1 on 5 matching bases. The germline V gene encodes CDR1 LGHDT and CDR2 YNNKEL (reference sequence). The CDR3 totals 14 residues. Trimming took 0 bases from V and 5 from J, leaving 8 bases between them. CDR3 region: CASSQDTRDQPQHF. The CDR3 nucleotides read TGTGCCAGCAGCCAAGATACCAGGGATCAGCCCCAGCATTTT.

The sample holds many counts of this clonotype. This sequence joins TRBV6-5 and TRBJ2-5; D is undetermined. Germline V lookup: CDR1 MNHEY, CDR2 SVGAGI. Trimming cost V 2 bases and J 5 bases, with 9 bases left between them. The CDR3 contains 13 residues. The CDR3 bases are TGTGCCAGCAGTTACGCCAGATATGAGACCCAGTACTTC. Residues: CASSYARYETQYF.

This clonotype has ten or more counts. The CDR3 loop reads CASSVPSNSPLHF. For the CDR3, the DNA is TGTGCCAGCAGCGTTCCGAGTAATTCACCCCTCCACTTT. This chain joins TRBV7-2 and TRBJ1-6, with D unresolved. The germline gives CDR1 SGHTA, CDR2 FQGNSA. This CDR3 is built from 13 residues. V gave up 5 bases and J gave up 6 bases, with 8 bases separating them. The full variable domain, in which reference TRBV7-2 and TRBJ1-6 provide the parts outside the CDR3, is GAGVSQSPSNKVTEKGKDVELRCDPISGHTALYWYRQSLGQGLEFLIYFQGNSAPDKSGLPSDRFSAERTGGSVSTLTIQRTQQEDSAVYLCASSVPSNSPLHFGNGTRLTVT.